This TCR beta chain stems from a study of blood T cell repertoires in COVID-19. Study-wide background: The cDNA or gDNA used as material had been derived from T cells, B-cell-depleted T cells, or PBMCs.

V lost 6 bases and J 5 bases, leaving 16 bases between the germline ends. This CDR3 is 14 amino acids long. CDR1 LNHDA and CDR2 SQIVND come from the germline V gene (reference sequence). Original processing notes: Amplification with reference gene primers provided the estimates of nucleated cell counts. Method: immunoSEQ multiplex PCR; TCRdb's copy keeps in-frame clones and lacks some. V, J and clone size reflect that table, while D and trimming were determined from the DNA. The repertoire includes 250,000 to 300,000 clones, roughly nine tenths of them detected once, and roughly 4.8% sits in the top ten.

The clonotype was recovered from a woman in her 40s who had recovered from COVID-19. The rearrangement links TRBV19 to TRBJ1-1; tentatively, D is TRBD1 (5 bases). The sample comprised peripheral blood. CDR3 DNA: TGTGCCAGTAGCCCTAGGGGAGGGGAGACTGAAGCTTTCTTT. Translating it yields CASSPRGGETEAFF.